The clone carrying this T cell receptor beta chain was seen at least ten times. The antigen is undetermined. This specimen belongs to a study of T-cell memory formation after mild COVID-19. In the study overall: Largely, the TCR clusters proved donor specific.

Overall study results and limits: A balance of CD4 and CD8 characterized clones contracting day 15 to 85, whereas later expanders leaned CD4+. Whether day 37 second-wave clones are SARS-CoV-2-specific was not confirmed.

After 5'RACE with constant-segment primers, TCR alpha and TCR beta cDNA libraries carrying sample barcodes and UMIs were obtained. Each CDR3 protein is one row after TCRdb ran MiXCR on the 5' RACE reads. The top ten clones hold about 39% of a sample with 95,000 to 110,000 distinct CDR3 sequences, roughly 14% of them seen once. This receptor was taken from a man in his late teens or twenties who had mild COVID-19 (a few samples of this study predate the infection). Cell type and time point are not known. The sample consisted of PBMCs or a T cell subset sorted from them (not recorded which).

This CDR3 is CASSQSDGGTGELFF. CDR3 DNA: TGCGCCAGCAGCCAATCCGACGGGGGCACCGGGGAGCTGTTTTTT. This chain connects TRBV4-3 to TRBJ2-2, with a tentative D call TRBD2 (6 bases). V lost 2 bases and J lost 4, with 11 bases in between. Germline V gene lookup returns CDR1 LGHNA and CDR2 YSLEER. The CDR3 consists of 15 residues.